What follows is one TCR beta chain and its context. The antigen is unknown. Every bulk PBMC sample received the same 350 ng of DNA. Only in-frame clones appear in the TCRdb table, and some are missing; sequencing was by immunoSEQ multiplex PCR. Of a few thousand clones listed, 88% were seen once; the top ten hold approximately 30%. The time point: week 3, after first cycle of checkpoint inhibitor. At 12 weeks after first infusion, RECIST 1.1 defined response for most patients. Patients had no prior systemic cancer treatment, immunosuppressants or other active cancers. The data stem from a study of blood T cell dynamics during melanoma immunotherapy. The study's findings and limits: Clones driving repertoire changes may be melanoma-specific or general immune activation.

The germline V and J ends were trimmed by 6 bases and 2 bases, with 13 bases remaining between them. This CDR3 spans 14 amino acids. CDR1 and CDR2 from the germline V gene are LNHDA and SQIVND (reference sequence). The TCR comes from a human donor with melanoma. The input for sequencing was blood, taken from a patient treated with checkpoint blockade. This chain joins TRBV19 and TRBJ2-5; weak D call: TRBD1 (7 bases). The CDR3 DNA sequence: TGTGCCAGTAGGGAGGGACAGACACAAGAGACCCAGTACTTC. Protein product: CASREGQTQETQYF.